A selection of T cell receptor beta chains follows, all from one sample in a study of blood T cell repertoires in COVID-19. Sequencing was performed with immunoSEQ multiplex PCR; in TCRdb, only in-frame clones are kept and a portion is missing. The data show 250,000 to 300,000 clones, with about nine tenths seen just once and approximately 1.2% held by the top ten. Sequencing was performed on PBMCs or T cells enriched from blood (not recorded which). These receptors all stem from a woman under 40 who had recovered from COVID-19. The CDR3 runs from the conserved cysteine through the conserved F or W. Each record gives: J gene, D gene, V gene, clone size, CDR3 DNA, CDR3 protein. D genes are given only for firm matches. Size tells how often a clone was seen (once, few, many) or the class of an expanded clone, and some rows leave it out.

TRBJ1-3 TRBD1 TRBV6-5 once TGTGCCAGCAGTCGCCAGGGGGCTTCATCTAACACCATATATTTT CASSRQGASSNTIYF
TRBJ2-1 . TRBV11-2 . TGTGCCAGCAGCCCACGAGACCAACTAGACAATGAGCAGTTCTTC CASSPRDQLDNEQFF
TRBJ1-1 . TRBV24-1 . TGTGCCACCAGTGATGCAGTGAACACTGAAGCTTTCTTT CATSDAVNTEAFF
TRBJ1-4 . TRBV2 . TGTGCCAGCAGTGAAGCGCCCCCAAGGGGATCAACTAATGAAAAACTGTTTTTT CASSEAPPRGSTNEKLFF
TRBJ1-6 . TRBV4-3 . TGCGCCAGCAGCCAAGATACATTATGGGGAGGTCGTAATTCACCCCTCCACTTT CASSQDTLWGGRNSPLHF
TRBJ2-3 . TRBV7-3 . TGTGCCAGCAGCCCTTACTTCACAGATACGCAGTATTTT CASSPYFTDTQYF
TRBJ1-3 . TRBV7-9 . TGTGCCAGCAGCTTAGCCTCACAAGGAAACACCATATATTTT CASSLASQGNTIYF
TRBJ2-3 TRBD2 TRBV19 . TGTGCCAGTAGTTCCCCGTCAGCGGGAGGTACAGATACGCAGTATTTT CASSSPSAGGTDTQYF
TRBJ1-5 . TRBV20-1 . TGCAGTGCTAGTCTCTCGGGTAGCAATCAGCCCCAGCATTTT CSASLSGSNQPQHF
TRBJ1-2 . TRBV3-1/TRBV3-2 few TGTGCCAGCAGCCAAGCACAGGCTAACTATGGCTACACCTTC CASSQAQANYGYTF
TRBJ2-7 TRBD1 TRBV11-2 . TGTGCCAGCAGCTCCCCCGGACAGGGAACCTACGAGCAGTACTTC CASSSPGQGTYEQYF
TRBJ2-1 . TRBV3-1/TRBV3-2 few TGTGCCAGCAGCACACAGGGAGGGCGTAGGAATGAGCAGTTCTTC CASSTQGGRRNEQFF
TRBJ2-7 . TRBV6-2/TRBV6-3 . TGTGCCAGCAGTTCCCCCACCTACGAGCAGTACTTC CASSSPTYEQYF
TRBJ2-2 . TRBV20-1 . TGCAGTGTCGCAGACACCGGGGAGCTGTTTTTT CSVADTGELFF
TRBJ2-7 TRBD1 TRBV25-1 . TGTGCCAGCAGTAACCGGGACAGCGACACCTACGAGCAGTACTTC CASSNRDSDTYEQYF
TRBJ2-1 . TRBV5-1 . TGCGCCAGCAGCTTGGGACGGAGCTCCTACAATGAGCAGTTCTTC CASSLGRSSYNEQFF
TRBJ1-1 . TRBV9 once TGTGCCAGCAGCGTAGGTCCGGGTTTGGGTTTTACTGAAGCTTTCTTT CASSVGPGLGFTEAFF
TRBJ2-3 TRBD2 TRBV30 . TGTGCCTGGCAACTAGCGGGAGGGACAGATACGCAGTATTTT CAWQLAGGTDTQYF
TRBJ1-5 . TRBV19 . TGTGCCAGTAGTATTTCAGGGCCCAATCAGCCCCAGCATTTT CASSISGPNQPQHF
TRBJ1-1 . TRBV6-5 . TGTGCCAGCAGATACGTTTCAGGCACTGAAGCTTTCTTT CASRYVSGTEAFF
TRBJ1-3 . TRBV5-1 once TGCGCCAGCAGCTTGGCGGGGGACGGGTCTGGAAACACCATATATTTT CASSLAGDGSGNTIYF
TRBJ2-7 TRBD2 TRBV6-5 . TGTGCCAGCGGACTAGCGGTCCCCTACGAGCAGTACTTC CASGLAVPYEQYF
TRBJ1-2 TRBD1 TRBV5-1 . TGCGCCAGCAGCTCCGGACAGGGGGCGTTTGATGGCTACACCTTC CASSSGQGAFDGYTF
TRBJ1-2 . TRBV11-2 . TGTGCCAGCAGCATGGGCACTGGGTATGGCTACACCTTC CASSMGTGYGYTF
TRBJ2-1 . TRBV28 . TGTGCCAGCAGTCCTAGGGGCCTGGGGGGTATCCATGAGCAGTTCTTC CASSPRGLGGIHEQFF
TRBJ1-2 . TRBV27 . TGTGCCAGCAGTTCCAACGCGGGGGGGTTTGGCTACACCTTC CASSSNAGGFGYTF
TRBJ2-6 . TRBV14 . TGTGCCAGCAGCCTAATTCCTGGGAGATCTGGGGCCAACGTCCTGACTTTC CASSLIPGRSGANVLTF
TRBJ2-2 . TRBV28 . TGTGCCAGCAGCCCTTCGGGGAGCTTGAGGACCGGGGAGCTGTTTTTT CASSPSGSLRTGELFF
TRBJ2-7 . TRBV14 . TGTGCCAGCAGCCAAGATTACGGAGCCTACGAGCAGTACTTC CASSQDYGAYEQYF
TRBJ1-5 TRBD1 TRBV6-1 . TGTGCCAGCAGTGAGCACAGGGGACAGCCCCAGCATTTT CASSEHRGQPQHF
TRBJ1-5 . TRBV5-5 . TGTGCCAGCAGCTTATCGGGTGCAAATCAGCCCCAGCATTTT CASSLSGANQPQHF
TRBJ2-1 . TRBV12-3/TRBV12-4 . TGTGCCAGCAGTGGCCGTTACAATGAGCAGTTCTTC CASSGRYNEQFF
TRBJ2-7 . TRBV7-9 . TGTGCCAGCAGCTTAAACCGGTACGAGCAGTACTTC CASSLNRYEQYF
TRBJ1-5 . TRBV7-2 . TGTGCCAGCAGCTTTGCAGGGCCTGTCAATCAGCCCCAGCATTTT CASSFAGPVNQPQHF
TRBJ2-7 TRBD1 TRBV27 . TGTGCCAGCAGTCTGACAGGGCTTAACGGCTACGAGCAGTACTTC CASSLTGLNGYEQYF
TRBJ1-5 TRBD1 TRBV28 . TGTGCCAGCAGCCCGGGGACAGCGCTCATCCAGCCCCAGCATTTT CASSPGTALIQPQHF
TRBJ1-2 TRBD1 TRBV4-1 . TGCGCCAGCAGCCAAGATTTTGGGACAGGGGGCGCGGGTGGCTACACCTTC CASSQDFGTGGAGGYTF
TRBJ2-3 TRBD2 TRBV5-1 . TGCGCCAGCAGCTTAGAACTAGCGGGAGGGACAGATACGCAGTATTTT CASSLELAGGTDTQYF
TRBJ2-7 . TRBV29-1 . TGCAGCGCAGGGGACACCATCTACGAGCAGTACTTC CSAGDTIYEQYF
TRBJ2-7 TRBD2 TRBV9 . TGTGCCAGCAGCGTAGAACTAGCGGGAGTATCTGAGCAGTACTTC CASSVELAGVSEQYF
TRBJ2-7 . TRBV27 . TGTGCCAGCAGTTTATCGGAGGCCCAACCCTCCTACGAGCAGTACTTC CASSLSEAQPSYEQYF
TRBJ2-7 TRBD1 TRBV5-1 . TGCGCCAGTAACCGGGACAGGGGGGACGAGCAGTACTTC CASNRDRGDEQYF
TRBJ2-2 . TRBV12-3/TRBV12-4 . TGTGCCAGCAGGCGGGGTGAGGCCGGGGAGCTGTTTTTT CASRRGEAGELFF
TRBJ1-1 . TRBV7-3 . TGTGCCAGCAGGAATCCCGGGGGAAACACTGAAGCTTTCTTT CASRNPGGNTEAFF
TRBJ2-2 . TRBV6-2/TRBV6-3 once TGTGCCAGCAGTTCTAGCGTGAACACCGGGGAGCTGTTTTTT CASSSSVNTGELFF
TRBJ1-1 TRBD1 TRBV9 . TGTGCCAGCAGCTCCAGGGGGCCGGGGACTGAAGCTTTCTTT CASSSRGPGTEAFF
TRBJ2-3 TRBD2 TRBV6-2/TRBV6-3 . TGTGCCAGCAGTTACGGACTAGCGGGCCCCACAGATACGCAGTATTTT CASSYGLAGPTDTQYF
TRBJ2-1 TRBD2 TRBV18 . TGTGCCAGCTCACTGGGTCCAGCGGGAGGATTTTCCAGCTCCTACAATGAGCAGTTCTTC CASSLGPAGGFSSSYNEQFF
TRBJ2-5 . TRBV6-1 once TGTGCCAGCAGTGAAGGCGGTCGGTACAGGTTGGCGGTTTGGACCCAGTACTTC CASSEGGRYRLAVWTQYF
TRBJ1-4 . TRBV10-2 once TGCGCCAGCAGTGCACAGCCGAATGAAAAACTGTTTTTT CASSAQPNEKLFF
TRBJ1-1 . TRBV20-1 once TGCAGTGCTAGAGAACAGGGATCAGCTTTCTTT CSAREQGSAFF
TRBJ2-3 . TRBV29-1 . TGCAGCGTTGAAGAGGGGGCGACAGATACGCAGTATTTT CSVEEGATDTQYF
TRBJ1-1 TRBD1 TRBV4-3 few TGCGCCAGCAGCCAAGGCCTACCGGGACAGGGGGCAAGGCGTTCTGAAGCTTTCTTT CASSQGLPGQGARRSEAFF